This T cell receptor beta chain was identified in a study of blood T cell repertoires in COVID-19. Whole-study context: Samples taken during acute and convalescent COVID-19 were collected in the United States, Italy and Spain. Sample material is recorded as cDNA or gDNA derived from T cells, B-cell-depleted T cells, or PBMCs.

V lost 1 base to trimming and J lost 4 bases; unmatched junction nucleotides: 0. Germline lookup yields CDR1 SQVTM and CDR2 ANQGSEA. This CDR3 contains 13 residues. Per the study methods: The assay estimated nucleated cells by amplifying reference gene primers. Assay used: immunoSEQ multiplex PCR; TCRdb lists only in-frame clones, some missing. V and J calls and clone size are those listed in that table; D and trimming were worked out from the DNA. Of over 100,000 clones listed, 85% are singletons. This TCR came from a man older than 75 with acute or convalescent COVID-19. The V call is TRBV29-1, the J call TRBJ1-1; 10 bases are a match to TRBD1. Sequenced: peripheral blood. CDR3 region: CSVEGTGGTEAFF. In nucleotides, the CDR3 is TGCAGCGTTGAAGGGACAGGGGGCACTGAAGCTTTCTTT.